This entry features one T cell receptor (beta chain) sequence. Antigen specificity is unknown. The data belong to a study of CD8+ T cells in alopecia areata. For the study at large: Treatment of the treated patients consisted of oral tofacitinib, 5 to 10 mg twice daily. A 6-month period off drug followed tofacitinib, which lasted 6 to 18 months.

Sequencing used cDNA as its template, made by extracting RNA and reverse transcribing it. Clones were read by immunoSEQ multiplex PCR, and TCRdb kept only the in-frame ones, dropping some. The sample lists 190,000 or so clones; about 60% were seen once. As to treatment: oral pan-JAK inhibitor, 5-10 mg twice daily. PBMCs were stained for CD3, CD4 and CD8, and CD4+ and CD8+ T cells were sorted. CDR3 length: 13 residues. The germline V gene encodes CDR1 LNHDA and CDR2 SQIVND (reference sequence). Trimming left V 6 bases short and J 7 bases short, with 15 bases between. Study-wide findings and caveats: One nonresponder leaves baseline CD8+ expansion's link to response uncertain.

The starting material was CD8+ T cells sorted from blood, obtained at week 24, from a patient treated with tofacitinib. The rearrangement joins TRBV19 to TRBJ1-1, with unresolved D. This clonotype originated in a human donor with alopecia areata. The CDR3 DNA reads TGTGCCAGTAGACCCCAATGGGTCATTGAAGCTTTCTTT. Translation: CASRPQWVIEAFF.